This T cell receptor beta chain originates from a study of tumor-infiltrating lymphocytes in oesophageal squamous cell carcinoma. This clonotype was detected only a few times. MiXCR was run by TCRdb on the PCR reads, yielding one entry per CDR3 protein. The profile covers 15,000 to 25,000 distinct CDR3 sequences, with around two fifths appearing a single time and roughly two fifths taken by the ten largest. The CDR3 spans 19 residues. The germline CDR1 and CDR2 sequences are GTSNPN and SVGIG (reference sequence). Sequences were obtained from esophageal tumor tissue. This sequence originates from a male donor with esophageal squamous cell carcinoma. The genes are TRBV30 and TRBJ2-4; 12 nucleotides match TRBD2. The better agreement between TRBJ2-5 and the DNA end casts doubt on the J call. The CDR3 is CAWSRLFSGLAGRAETQYF. CDR3 DNA sequence: TGTGCCTGGAGCCGACTCTTTTCGGGACTAGCGGGTAGAGCCGAGACCCAGTACTTC.